This TCR beta chain comes out of a study of blood T cell repertoires in COVID-19. In germline, CDR1 is SGHRS, CDR2 YFSETQ. The V segment lost 0 bases and the J segment 7 bases; nucleotides outside the gene matches: 4. This CDR3 is built from 14 residues. In the authors' methods: Amplification of reference gene primers provided the estimated nucleated cell counts. Profiled with immunoSEQ multiplex PCR; TCRdb holds only in-frame clones, not every one. D and trimming come from the DNA, and the V and J calls and clone size come from that table. Of about 410,000 clones in the sample, roughly 91% were seen once.

Sequenced material: PBMCs or T cells enriched from blood (not recorded which). This sequence joins TRBV5-1 and TRBJ1-5; 7 bases are shared with TRBD1. This receptor was taken from a man aged 18 to 35 who had recovered from COVID-19. The CDR3 sequence: CASSLGTGQQPQHF. The CDR3 DNA reads TGCGCCAGCAGCTTGGGGACAGGACAGCAGCCCCAGCATTTT.